The TCR beta chain under discussion was sequenced for a study of T cell responses to AZD1222 COVID-19 vaccine. The V gene end was trimmed by 0 bases and the J gene end by 3 bases; junction bases not matched to a gene: 12. Germline V gene data show CDR1 as MGHRA and CDR2 as YSYEKL. The CDR3 spans 18 residues. Generated by immunoSEQ multiplex PCR, the TCRdb table keeps only in-frame clones and is missing some. This sample has 150,000 or so clones, with around 92% found just once. The chain links TRBV4-1 to TRBJ2-7, with 9 nucleotides matching TRBD1. The clonotype comes from an adult in good health. Here the sequenced sample was peripheral blood, taken on day 0 of AZD1222 vaccination. The CDR3 DNA reads TGCGCCAGCAGCCAAGAAGGCCGACCGGGACAGGGTTTCTACGAGCAGTACTTC. The encoded protein is CASSQEGRPGQGFYEQYF.